Each of the 13 T cell receptor beta chains below was sequenced from the same sample in a study of cytomegalovirus exposure and HLA in healthy donors. Primers included in the PCR were 60 Vbeta and 13 Jbeta primers. Libraries were prepared by immunoSEQ multiplex PCR; TCRdb keeps only in-frame clonotypes and omits some of them. The sample holds under 110,000 clones, roughly two thirds seen once. The sample taken for sequencing was PBMCs. The receptors were gathered from a female donor in good health and CMV-seronegative.

The chain's CDR3 is CASSSQVGGTYEQYF. The DNA of the CDR3 is TGCGCCAGCAGCTCTCAAGTGGGGGGGACCTACGAGCAGTACTTC. The rearrangement joins TRBV5-1 to TRBJ2-7, with 7 bases lining up with TRBD2. This CDR3 contains 15 residues. V lost 3 bases and J lost 2; bases outside the gene matches: 8. The V gene's germline CDR1 is SGHRS and CDR2 YFSETQ.

The chain employs TRBV30 and TRBJ2-3, with 10 bases lining up with TRBD2. The CDR3 is 15 amino acids. J gave up 5 bases and V 5 bases, and 10 bases lay outside the gene matches. Germline loops: CDR1 GTSNPN, CDR2 SVGIG (reference sequence). In DNA form, the CDR3 reads TGTGCCTGGGATGGACTAGCGGAGGCGGGAGATACGCAGTATTTT. Translated: CAWDGLAEAGDTQYF.

CDR3: CSVTDRSNQPQHF. CDR3 nucleotide sequence: TGCAGCGTGACTGACAGGAGCAATCAGCCCCAGCATTTT. The rearrangement uses TRBV29-1 and TRBJ1-5; tentatively, D is TRBD1 (6 bases). Trimming removed 6 bases at V and 1 base at J, with 10 bases between. The CDR3 loop spans 13 amino acids. Germline V lookup: CDR1 SQVTM, CDR2 ANQGSEA.

The chain employs TRBV6-4 and TRBJ2-1, with 9 positions matching TRBD2. The CDR3 has 15 amino acids. J was trimmed by 5 bases and V by 4 bases; bases with no gene match: 6. CDR1 and CDR2 (germline): MRHNA, SNTAGT. The CDR3 DNA reads TGTGCCAGCAGTGCCATAGCGGGAGTGGACAATGAGCAGTTCTTC. Its translation is CASSAIAGVDNEQFF.

This clone was counted once. The chain couples TRBV19 to TRBJ1-2; D possibly corresponds to TRBD1 (5 bases). Per germline, CDR1 LNHDA and CDR2 SQIVND (reference sequence). V lost 6 bases and J lost 2, with 13 bases in between. The CDR3 is 14 amino acids. CDR3 region: CASSPGGINYGYTF. In DNA, the CDR3 is TGTGCCAGTAGCCCCGGGGGGATAAACTATGGCTACACCTTC.

The sample holds a few counts of this clone. The rearrangement uses TRBV6-1 and TRBJ2-1; TRBD1 matches at 8 bases. The CDR3 contains 15 residues. After removal of 1 base from V and 6 bases from J, the junction contained 5 bases not matched to a gene. Germline-derived CDR1 and CDR2 are MNHNS and SASEGT. Here the CDR3 DNA reads TGTGCCAGCAGTGAAGTTTCAGGGGGCCGCAATGAGCAGTTCTTC. Translated, it gives CASSEVSGGRNEQFF.

This clone was seen a few times. The V and J genes are TRBV28 and TRBJ1-1; tentatively, D is TRBD1 (5 bases). Trimming left V 5 bases short and J 2 bases short, with 12 bases between. This CDR3 comprises 14 residues. Per the germline V gene, CDR1 is MDHEN and CDR2 is SYDVKM. The CDR3 DNA follows: TGTGCCAGCAGTCTCGCCAGGGAAAACACTGAAGCTTTCTTT. Its protein is CASSLARENTEAFF. Drawing the rest from reference TRBV28 and TRBJ1-1, the complete variable domain is DVKVTQSSRYLVKRTGEKVFLECVQDMDHENMFWYRQDPGLGLRLIYFSYDVKMKEKGDIPEGYSVSREKKERFSLILESASTNQTSMYLCASSLARENTEAFFGQGTRLTVV.

A few counts support this clone. The chain carries TRBV13 and TRBJ2-7; 10 nucleotides align to TRBD2. Germline CDR1 and CDR2: PRHDT and FYEKMQ (reference sequence). Losses at the gene ends were 4 bases for V and 3 bases for J; bases not matched to a gene: 18. The CDR3 runs to 19 residues. CDR3 protein: CASSSAGTAGTSVLYEQYF. In DNA, the CDR3 is TGTGCCAGCAGCTCAGCCGGGACAGCCGGGACTAGCGTCCTCTACGAGCAGTACTTC.

This sequence joins TRBV6-1 and TRBJ2-1; 9 nucleotides agree with TRBD2. V was clipped by 7 bases and J by 3 bases; unmatched bases: 4. This CDR3 has 14 residues. CDR1 and CDR2 from the germline V gene are MNHNS and SASEGT. CDR3 bases: TGTGCCAGCACGGCTAGCGGGATCTACAATGAGCAGTTCTTC. Amino acid sequence: CASTASGIYNEQFF.

This rearrangement joins TRBV12-5 to TRBJ1-1, with 7 bases aligning to TRBD1. The CDR3 is made up of 15 amino acids. V was pared by 3 bases and J by 4 bases, with 8 bases of the junction left unmatched. Germline values: CDR1 LGHNT, CDR2 FRNRAP. CDR3 in DNA: TGTGCTAGTGGTTTCCCTAAAGGGGGCGGCACTGAAGCTTTCTTT. This encodes CASGFPKGGGTEAFF.

The rearrangement joins TRBV14 to TRBJ1-1, with D perhaps matching TRBD1 (5 bases). CDR1 is SGHDN and CDR2 is FVKESK in the germline V gene. CDR3 length equals 12 residues. The V gene lost 3 bases and the J gene lost 11 bases, with 13 bases spanning the gap. This CDR3 is CASSQGRDGAFF. The CDR3 region has the DNA TGTGCCAGCAGCCAGGGGAGGGACGGGGCTTTCTTT.

This clone was observed a few times. The chain couples TRBV2 to TRBJ2-1, with 8 positions matching TRBD2. The CDR3 has 15 amino acids. From germline, CDR1 is SNHLY and CDR2 FYNNEI. J gave up 2 bases and V 6 bases, and 6 bases lay outside the gene matches. The CDR3 spells CASRKAGVAYNEQFF. In DNA form, the CDR3 reads TGTGCCAGCAGAAAAGCGGGAGTCGCCTACAATGAGCAGTTCTTC. Based on the CDR3 plus reference TRBV2 and TRBJ2-1, the full variable domain is EPEVTQTPSHQVTQMGQEVILRCVPISNHLYFYWYRQILGQKVEFLVSFYNNEISEKSEIFDDQFSVERPDGSNFTLKIRSTKLEDSAMYFCASRKAGVAYNEQFFGPGTRLTVL.

With regard to this clone: This CDR3 is also generated by other DNA sequences in the sample. V is TRBV20-1 and J is TRBJ1-4; the D gene is possibly TRBD1 (6 bases). The V gene's germline CDR1 is DFQATT and CDR2 SNEGSKA (reference sequence). This CDR3 region has 11 residues. The V end was cut by 6 bases, the J end by 8 bases, with 10 bases between. The CDR3 region has the DNA TGCAGTGCCTCTAGGGGGGAAAAACTGTTTTTT. This gives the protein CSASRGEKLFF.